This T cell receptor (beta chain) was observed in a study of shared clonotypes between healthy human individuals. General observations from the study: Across subsets, estimated richness was generally greater for naive than for memory populations. Non-shared clonotypes had lower generation probabilities than those shared by all four donors.

Clones were read by immunoSEQ multiplex PCR, and TCRdb kept only the in-frame ones, dropping some. The sample comprises some 2.1 million clones, 80% to 95% of which are singletons, and around 1.8% rests with the top ten. CD45RO-negative, CCR7-selected cells formed the naive CD8 fraction, which excluded terminally differentiated effector memory CD45RA+ cells. Germline V lookup: CDR1 MNHEY, CDR2 SMNVEV (reference sequence). V shed 6 bases, J shed 8 bases, and the junction held 11 bases outside the gene matches. The CDR3 totals 15 residues. Of note for this clone: Its antigen is still unknown.

Sequenced: naive CD8+ T cells from PBMCs. The origin of this receptor is a man in his late teens or twenties in good health. Some clones in this sample may be carry-over from other donors' samples. V and J are TRBV27 and TRBJ2-1; 9 bases are a match to TRBD2. The DNA of the CDR3 is TGTGCCAGCAGCACCCTGGTGCGGGAGGGCGATGAGCAGTTCTTC. Amino acids: CASSTLVREGDEQFF.